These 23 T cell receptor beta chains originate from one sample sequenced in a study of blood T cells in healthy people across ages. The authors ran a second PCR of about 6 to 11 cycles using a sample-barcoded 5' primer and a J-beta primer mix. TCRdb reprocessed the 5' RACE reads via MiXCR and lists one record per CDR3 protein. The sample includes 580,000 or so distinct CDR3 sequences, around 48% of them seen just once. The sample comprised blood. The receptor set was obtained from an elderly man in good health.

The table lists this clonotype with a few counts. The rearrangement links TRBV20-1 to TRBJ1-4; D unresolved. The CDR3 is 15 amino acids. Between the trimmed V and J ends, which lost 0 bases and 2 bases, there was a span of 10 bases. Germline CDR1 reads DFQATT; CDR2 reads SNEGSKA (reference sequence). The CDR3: CSARDSGSTNEKLFF. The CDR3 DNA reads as TGCAGTGCTAGAGATTCGGGGTCGACTAATGAAAAACTGTTTTTT.

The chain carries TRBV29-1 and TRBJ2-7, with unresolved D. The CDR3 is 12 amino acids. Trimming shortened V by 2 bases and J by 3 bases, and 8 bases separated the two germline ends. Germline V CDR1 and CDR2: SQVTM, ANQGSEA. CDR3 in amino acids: CSVEQDYYEQYF. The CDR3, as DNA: TGCAGCGTTGAACAGGATTACTACGAGCAGTACTTC.

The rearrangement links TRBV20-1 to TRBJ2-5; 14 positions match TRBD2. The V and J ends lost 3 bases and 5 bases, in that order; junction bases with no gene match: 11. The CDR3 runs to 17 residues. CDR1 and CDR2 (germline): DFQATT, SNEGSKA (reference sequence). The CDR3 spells CSARATSGGASGETQYF. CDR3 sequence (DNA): TGCAGTGCTAGGGCGACTAGCGGGGGGGCTTCGGGGGAGACCCAGTACTTC.

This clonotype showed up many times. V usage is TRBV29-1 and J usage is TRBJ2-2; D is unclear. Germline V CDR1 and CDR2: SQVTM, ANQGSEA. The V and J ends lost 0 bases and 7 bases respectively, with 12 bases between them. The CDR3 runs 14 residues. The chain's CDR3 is CSVEDSQRGGELFF. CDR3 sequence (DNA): TGCAGCGTTGAAGATTCGCAAAGAGGCGGGGAGCTGTTTTTT.

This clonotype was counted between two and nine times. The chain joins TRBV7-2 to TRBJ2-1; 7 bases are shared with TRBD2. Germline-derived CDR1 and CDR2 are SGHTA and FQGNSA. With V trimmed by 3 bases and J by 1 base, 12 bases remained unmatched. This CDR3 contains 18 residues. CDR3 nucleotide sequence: TGTGCCAGCAGCTTCCCCACGTCGGGGGGACGGTCCTACAATGAGCAGTTCTTC. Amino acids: CASSFPTSGGRSYNEQFF.

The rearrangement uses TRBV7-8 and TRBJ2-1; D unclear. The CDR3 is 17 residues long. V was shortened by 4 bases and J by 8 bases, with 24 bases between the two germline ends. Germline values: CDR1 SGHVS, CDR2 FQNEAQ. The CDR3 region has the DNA TGTGCCAGCAGCTCGAGCACGAGACTGAGAGGTGCCGATGAGCAGTTCTTC. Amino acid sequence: CASSSSTRLRGADEQFF.

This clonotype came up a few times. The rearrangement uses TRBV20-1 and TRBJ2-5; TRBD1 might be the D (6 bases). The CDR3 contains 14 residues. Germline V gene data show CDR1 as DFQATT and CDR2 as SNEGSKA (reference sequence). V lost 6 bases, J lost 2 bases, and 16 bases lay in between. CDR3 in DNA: TGCAGTGCCCAACCCCCGACAGGTCAAGAGACCCAGTACTTC. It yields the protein CSAQPPTGQETQYF.

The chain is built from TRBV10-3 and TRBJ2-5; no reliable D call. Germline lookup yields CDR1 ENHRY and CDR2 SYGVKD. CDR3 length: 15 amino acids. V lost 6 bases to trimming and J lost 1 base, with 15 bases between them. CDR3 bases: TGTGCCATCAGCCTTACGGCCGAGCCCCAAGAGACCCAGTACTTC. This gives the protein CAISLTAEPQETQYF.

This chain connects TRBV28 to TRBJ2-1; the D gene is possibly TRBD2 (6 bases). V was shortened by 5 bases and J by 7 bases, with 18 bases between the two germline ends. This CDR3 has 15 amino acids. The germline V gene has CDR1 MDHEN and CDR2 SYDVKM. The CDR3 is CASSLAGRGRNEQFF. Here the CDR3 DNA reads TGTGCCAGCAGTCTCGCCGGGCGGGGCAGGAATGAGCAGTTCTTC.

The CDR3 region is CASSLWASGRNNEQFF. Written as DNA, the CDR3 is TGTGCCAGCAGCTTATGGGCTAGCGGGCGAAACAATGAGCAGTTCTTC. The rearrangement links TRBV7-9 to TRBJ2-1, with 8 nucleotides matching TRBD2. Germline-derived CDR1 and CDR2 are SEHNR and FQNEAQ (reference sequence). This CDR3 region has 16 residues. V was pared by 2 bases and J by 5 bases, with 8 bases of the junction left unmatched.

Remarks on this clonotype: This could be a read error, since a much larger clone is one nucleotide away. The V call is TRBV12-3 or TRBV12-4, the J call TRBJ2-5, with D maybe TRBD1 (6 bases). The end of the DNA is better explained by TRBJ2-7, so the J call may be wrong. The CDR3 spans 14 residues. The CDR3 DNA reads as TGTGCCAGCAGTGTATCCGCAGGGGTCTACGAGCAGTACTTC. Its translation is CASSVSAGVYEQYF.

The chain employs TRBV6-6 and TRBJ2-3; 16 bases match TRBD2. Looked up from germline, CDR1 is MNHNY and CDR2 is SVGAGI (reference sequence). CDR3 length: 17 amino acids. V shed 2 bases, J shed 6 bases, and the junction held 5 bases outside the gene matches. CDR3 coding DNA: TGTGCCAGCAGTTACCCGGGACTAGCGGGGGGGCCGGATACGCAGTATTTT. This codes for CASSYPGLAGGPDTQYF.

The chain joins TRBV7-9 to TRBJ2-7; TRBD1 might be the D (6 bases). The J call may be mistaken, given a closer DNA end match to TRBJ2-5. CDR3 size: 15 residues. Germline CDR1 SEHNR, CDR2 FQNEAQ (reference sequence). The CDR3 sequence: CASSFQQGPGETQYF. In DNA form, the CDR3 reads TGTGCCAGCAGCTTCCAGCAGGGGCCGGGGGAGACCCAGTACTTC.

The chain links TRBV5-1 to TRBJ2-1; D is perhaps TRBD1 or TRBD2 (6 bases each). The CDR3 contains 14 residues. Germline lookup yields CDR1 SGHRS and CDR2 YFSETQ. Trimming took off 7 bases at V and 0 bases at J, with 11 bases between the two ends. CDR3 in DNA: TGCGCCAGCGAAAGGGGGGACTCCTACAATGAGCAGTTCTTC. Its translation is CASERGDSYNEQFF.

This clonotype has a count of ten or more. The CDR3 DNA sequence: TGCGCCAGCAGCCAAGATCTTGGGGACCTCAATGAGCAGTTCTTC. The encoded protein is CASSQDLGDLNEQFF. V is TRBV4-3 and J is TRBJ2-1; D could derive from TRBD1 or TRBD2 (5 bases each). Germline CDR1 and CDR2: LGHNA and YSLEER. V lost 0 bases and J lost 6, with 12 bases in between. The CDR3 is 15 residues long.

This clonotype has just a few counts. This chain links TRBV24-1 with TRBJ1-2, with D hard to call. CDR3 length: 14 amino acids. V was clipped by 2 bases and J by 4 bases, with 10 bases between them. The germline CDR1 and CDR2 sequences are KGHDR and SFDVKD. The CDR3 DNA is TGTGCCACCAGTGATTCTGGACGGTCCTATGGCTACACCTTC. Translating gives CATSDSGRSYGYTF.

DNA for the CDR3: TGCAGCACACAACTATACAATGAGCAGTTCTTC. Protein product: CSTQLYNEQFF. This rearrangement joins TRBV29-1 to TRBJ2-1; D not resolved. The CDR3 totals 11 residues. The germline V and J ends were trimmed by 8 bases and 4 bases, with 9 bases remaining between them. Germline V lookup: CDR1 SQVTM, CDR2 ANQGSEA.

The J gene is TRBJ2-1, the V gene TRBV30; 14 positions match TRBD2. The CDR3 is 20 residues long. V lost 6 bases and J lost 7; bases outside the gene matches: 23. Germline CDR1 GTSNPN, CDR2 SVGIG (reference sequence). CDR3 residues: CACSFLGGLAGVNVGNEQFF. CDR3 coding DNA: TGTGCCTGTTCCTTCCTTGGGGGACTAGCGGGGGTAAATGTTGGGAATGAGCAGTTCTTC.

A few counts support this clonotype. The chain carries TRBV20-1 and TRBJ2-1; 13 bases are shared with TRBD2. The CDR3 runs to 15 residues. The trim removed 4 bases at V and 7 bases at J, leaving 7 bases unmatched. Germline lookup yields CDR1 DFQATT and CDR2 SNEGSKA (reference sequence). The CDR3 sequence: CSATTSGGARNEQFF. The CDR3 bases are TGCAGTGCTACTACTAGCGGGGGGGCGAGGAATGAGCAGTTCTTC.

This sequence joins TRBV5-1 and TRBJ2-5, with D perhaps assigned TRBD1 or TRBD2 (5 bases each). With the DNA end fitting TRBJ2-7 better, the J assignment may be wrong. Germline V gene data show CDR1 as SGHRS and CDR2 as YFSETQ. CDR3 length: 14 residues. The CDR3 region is CASSATTTGGEQYF. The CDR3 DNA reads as TGCGCCAGCAGCGCCACCACGACTGGGGGCGAGCAGTACTTC.

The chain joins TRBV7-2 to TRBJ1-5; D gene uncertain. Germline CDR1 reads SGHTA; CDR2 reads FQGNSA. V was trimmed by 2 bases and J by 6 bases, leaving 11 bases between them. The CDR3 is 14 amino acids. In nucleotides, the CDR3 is TGTGCCAGCAGCTTAACGCAGGCGGGTCAGCCCCAGCATTTT. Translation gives CASSLTQAGQPQHF.

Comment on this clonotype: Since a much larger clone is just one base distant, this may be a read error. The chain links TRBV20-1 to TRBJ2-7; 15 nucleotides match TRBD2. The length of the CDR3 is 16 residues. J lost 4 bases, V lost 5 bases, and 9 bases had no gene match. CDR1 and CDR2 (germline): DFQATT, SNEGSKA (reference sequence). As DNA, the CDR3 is TGCAGTGCTGGAGGACTAGCGGGAGGGCCGATGTACGAGCAGTACTTC. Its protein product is CSAGGLAGGPMYEQYF.

The CDR3 DNA sequence: TGTGCCAGCAGAGGGACTGTGGATACGCAGTATTTT. Its translation is CASRGTVDTQYF. The chain recombines TRBV28 with TRBJ2-3, with D perhaps matching TRBD2 (6 bases). This CDR3 has 12 residues. V lost 6 bases to trimming and J lost 6 bases, with 10 bases between them. Germline-derived CDR1 and CDR2 are MDHEN and SYDVKM.